This TCR beta chain was captured in a study of T cell changes during pregnancy in multiple sclerosis. The V gene end was trimmed by 0 bases and the J gene end by 5 bases; junction bases not matched to a gene: 8. CDR3 length: 15 amino acids. Germline CDR1 and CDR2: GTSNPN and SVGIG (reference sequence). Produced via immunoSEQ multiplex PCR; TCRdb's table is partial and in-frame only. The table records approximately 94,000 clones, 92% of them present only once. The material was peripheral blood, obtained after pregnancy. The chain employs TRBV30 and TRBJ2-7, with TRBD1 matching 9 bases. The source of this sequence is a female donor with multiple sclerosis, enrolled in a pregnancy study. This CDR3 reads CAWSVGTGTLNEQYF. Written as DNA, the CDR3 is TGTGCCTGGAGTGTTGGGACAGGGACTTTGAACGAGCAGTACTTC.